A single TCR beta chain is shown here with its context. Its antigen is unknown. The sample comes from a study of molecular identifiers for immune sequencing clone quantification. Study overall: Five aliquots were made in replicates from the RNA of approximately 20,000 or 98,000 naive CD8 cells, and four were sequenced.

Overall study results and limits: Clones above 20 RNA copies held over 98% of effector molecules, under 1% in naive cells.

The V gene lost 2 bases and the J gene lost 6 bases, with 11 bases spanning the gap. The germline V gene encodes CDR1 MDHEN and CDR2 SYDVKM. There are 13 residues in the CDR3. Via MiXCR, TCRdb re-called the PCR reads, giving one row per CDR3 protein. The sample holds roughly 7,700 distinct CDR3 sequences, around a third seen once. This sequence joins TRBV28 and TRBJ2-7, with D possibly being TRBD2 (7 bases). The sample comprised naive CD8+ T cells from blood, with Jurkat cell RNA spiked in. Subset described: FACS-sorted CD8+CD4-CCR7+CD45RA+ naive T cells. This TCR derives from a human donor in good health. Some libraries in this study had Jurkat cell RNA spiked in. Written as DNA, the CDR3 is TGTGCCAGCAGTTTAGGGGGGGGCGTCGAGCAGTACTTC. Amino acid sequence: CASSLGGGVEQYF.